What follows describes a single T cell receptor beta chain. The target antigen is unknown. These data belong to a study of shared clonotypes between healthy human individuals. The overall study: The study drew on a couple of women and a few men aged 18 to 49 as donors. Researchers assigned three CD4 naive, three CD4 memory, two CD8 naive and one CD8 memory plate to each donor. Points from the study as a whole: About 4.5% of naive CD4 clonotypes were common to several donors.

The CDR3 extends over 14 amino acids. With V trimmed by 8 bases and J by 3 bases, 8 bases remained unmatched. Germline V gene sequence: CDR1 MGHRA, CDR2 YSYEKL. Repertoires were generated with immunoSEQ multiplex PCR, while TCRdb's copy carries only in-frame clones and drops some. Among about 2 million clones listed, over 85% were seen once. Cells designated naive CD8 were CD45RO-negative and were positively selected for CCR7, with terminally differentiated effector memory CD45RA+ cells excluded. Every donor, a Caucasian adult, lived in Nashville, Tennessee. The sequence was obtained from a man aged 18 to 30 in good health. The source material was naive CD8+ T cells sorted from blood. V usage is TRBV4-1 and J usage is TRBJ2-7, with 9 bases fitting TRBD1. This CDR3 is CASGTGTTDYEQYF. The CDR3 DNA reads TGCGCCAGCGGGACAGGGACGACCGACTACGAGCAGTACTTC.